This T cell receptor beta chain came from a study of blood T cell repertoires in COVID-19. Study-level information: Samples taken during acute and convalescent COVID-19 were collected in the United States, Italy and Spain. Sample material is recorded as cDNA or gDNA derived from T cells, B-cell-depleted T cells, or PBMCs.

Patients of the Seattle cohort, enrolled during active infection, were followed longitudinally. In the original processing: Counts of nucleated cells, estimated from reference gene primer amplification, were obtained. The repertoire was sequenced with immunoSEQ multiplex PCR; TCRdb's copy has only in-frame clones and lacks some. The DNA was the basis for D and trimming; V, J and clone size are from that table. The sample consists of roughly 300,000 clones, roughly nine tenths of them appearing once. CDR1 is LNHDA, CDR2 SQIVND, per germline (reference sequence). Trimming took off 8 bases at V and 8 bases at J, with 12 bases between the two ends. The CDR3 totals 11 residues.

The chain carries TRBV19 and TRBJ1-1; no reliable D call. The clonotype originates from a woman aged 25 to 45 with COVID-19, enrolled during active disease. The sample taken for sequencing was peripheral blood. In DNA, the CDR3 is TGTGCCAGTTCTAGCGGCAGGGAAGCTTTCTTT. It codes for CASSSGREAFF. The full variable domain, with the rest looked up from reference TRBV19 and TRBJ1-1, is DGGITQSPKYLFRKEGQNVTLSCEQNLNHDAMYWYRQDPGQGLRLIYYSQIVNDFQKGDIAEGYSVSREKKESFPLTVTSAQKNPTAFYLCASSSGREAFFGQGTRLTVV.